The clone carrying this T cell receptor beta chain was found once. These data come from a study of blood T cell repertoires in COVID-19. Germline assignment: CDR1 SGHRS and CDR2 YFSETQ. The CDR3 has 14 amino acids. V was pared by 4 bases and J by 4 bases, with 12 bases between. Allocation to cohorts depended on clinical history reported by the participants. The assay was immunoSEQ multiplex PCR, and TCRdb's table has in-frame clones only and misses some. Of roughly 270,000 clones listed, around 85% were seen once; the top ten hold under 3%. Sequences were obtained from PBMCs or T cells enriched from blood (not recorded which). This sequence originates from a woman between 50 and 59 years old who had recovered from COVID-19. The chain links TRBV5-1 to TRBJ1-3; the D gene is possibly TRBD1 (6 bases). CDR3 loop: CASSLGTQGNTIYF. CDR3 sequence (DNA): TGCGCCAGCAGCCTCGGGACACAAGGAAACACCATATATTTT.